A selection of T cell receptor beta chains follows, all from one sample in a study of response to subunit inactivated influenza vaccine. TCRdb re-derived calls from the RT-PCR reads in MiXCR, one entry per CDR3 protein. The top ten clones hold 10% to 15% of a sample with 500,000 to 550,000 distinct CDR3 sequences, approximately 7.7% of them seen once. Sequences were derived from PBMCs from blood, sampled roughly 24 months after vaccination. The receptors shown here come from a man aged 45 to 75 who received an inactivated influenza vaccine. Each CDR3 is given with its conserved first and last residue.

V	J	CDR3
TRBV4-1	TRBJ1-2	CASSPAGAGGRYYGYTF
TRBV29-1	TRBJ2-1	CSTRNSAEQFF
TRBV5-1	TRBJ1-6	CASSLEAATSNSPLHF
TRBV6-2/TRBV6-3	TRBJ2-2	CASRRQGFTGELFF
TRBV9	TRBJ1-2	CASSGAGTVSYGYTF
TRBV7-2	TRBJ1-4	CASSLLGFDEKLFF
TRBV6-2/TRBV6-3	TRBJ1-1	CASRPIAEGWTEAFF
TRBV6-5	TRBJ2-5	CASSYAGAWDTQYF
TRBV5-1	TRBJ1-6	CASSLASRDINSPLHF
TRBV20-1	TRBJ1-1	CSARDYLNTEAFF
TRBV5-5	TRBJ2-3	CASSLQVTAYGTDTQYF
TRBV20-1	TRBJ2-1	CSARTLPGLAGGGYEQFF
TRBV28	TRBJ2-3	CASSRHLQGDTQYF
TRBV20-1	TRBJ2-3	CSARRDLNTDTQYF
TRBV29-1	TRBJ2-7	CSVPTRLGAHFAYEQYF
TRBV5-1	TRBJ2-3	CASSLPTSGSTDTQYF
TRBV6-5	TRBJ2-5	CASSYSSLAGETQYF
TRBV6-2/TRBV6-3	TRBJ2-3	CASSYATDTQYF
TRBV5-1	TRBJ2-7	CASSFLTGAYEQYF
TRBV7-2	TRBJ2-2	CASSGRPGGSRELFF
TRBV5-1	TRBJ1-2	CASSQGGTANYGYTF
TRBV12-3/TRBV12-4	TRBJ1-4	CASTTTGGNEKLFF
TRBV3-1	TRBJ2-1	CASSPSQQSSYNEQFF
TRBV6-2/TRBV6-3	TRBJ1-2	CASSYNRFDGYTF
TRBV29-1	TRBJ2-1	CSVGAGQSSYNEQFF
TRBV19	TRBJ1-5	CASSIGGGAGQPQHF
TRBV29-1	TRBJ2-5	CSVTGGGIRETQYF
TRBV20-1	TRBJ2-5	CSARFAGAETQYF